This T cell receptor (beta chain) was sequenced during a study of blood T cell repertoires in COVID-19 (dated by TCRdb to 2020 to 2022). In the study overall: Samples covering the acute and convalescent phases of COVID-19 were provided by collaborators in the United States, Italy and Spain. The material from the prospective study consisted of cDNA or gDNA derived from T cells, B-cell-depleted T cells, or PBMCs. Subjects who had been exposed to COVID-19, were actively infected with it, or had recovered from it provided the deeply sampled blood TCRbeta repertoires that made up the dataset. The repertoires were made available in a free public database intended to serve as a resource for research on the immune response to SARS-CoV-2. Samples came from the ongoing ImmuneRACE study (first 160 participants) plus 1,254 subjects from 6 global collaborators. Nearly every sample came with metadata listing a de-identified subject ID, COVID-19 status, age in years and sex. Where HLA class I and class II types were available, the types were taken from metadata supplied by the sample provider, not from assay-based typing. Findings and caveats that apply to the study as a whole: Clinical and demographic metadata were provided uncurated, with the amount varying by source and participant.

Collaborating institutions collected whole blood in K2EDTA tubes following their own protocols. For TCRbeta analysis, collaborators shipped samples in one of three forms: frozen whole blood, isolated PBMCs, or DNA extracted from either of those sample types. The table lists this clone with a count of one. Its antigen is still unknown. Base quality data are lacking; no much larger clone is found one base away. TCRbeta CDR3 regions were amplified from genomic DNA by means of the immunoSEQ Assay, a bias-controlled multiplex PCR. The study's own analysis went as follows. Nucleated cell counts per sample were estimated from amplification of reference gene primers within the assay. To quantify the absolute abundance of each unique TCRbeta CDR3 rearrangement, sequence reads were collapsed and filtered. Productive Simpson clonality was computed per sample as the square root of Simpson's diversity index over productive rearrangements. The clones in this table, taken by TCRdb from immuneACCESS, are in-frame only. Not every clone is retained; where verified, under half of the shortfall comes from an unresolved V gene, and the cause of the rest is unknown. V, J and clone size were drawn from that table, and D and trimming were deduced from the DNA. The sample profile shows 190,000 or so clones; around four fifths of them were found once. The ten largest clones capture about 6.9% of the sample.

The junction carries 15 bases between V and J, which are trimmed by 7 bases and 6 bases respectively. The germline V gene encodes CDR1 MNHEY and CDR2 SVGAGI. The CDR3 measures 14 amino acids from cysteine to phenylalanine. Only CDR3 DNA remains: 42 bases, in frame from the first base. The TCR was taken from a human donor with acute or convalescent COVID-19. The donor label of this sample is uncertain. Here the chain combines TRBV6-5 and TRBJ1-4; a tentative D match to TRBD1 spans 6 bases. Specimen: peripheral blood. CDR3 protein: CASNRRGADEKLFF. The bases are TGTGCCAGCAATCGCCGGGGGGCGGATGAAAAACTGTTTTTT.